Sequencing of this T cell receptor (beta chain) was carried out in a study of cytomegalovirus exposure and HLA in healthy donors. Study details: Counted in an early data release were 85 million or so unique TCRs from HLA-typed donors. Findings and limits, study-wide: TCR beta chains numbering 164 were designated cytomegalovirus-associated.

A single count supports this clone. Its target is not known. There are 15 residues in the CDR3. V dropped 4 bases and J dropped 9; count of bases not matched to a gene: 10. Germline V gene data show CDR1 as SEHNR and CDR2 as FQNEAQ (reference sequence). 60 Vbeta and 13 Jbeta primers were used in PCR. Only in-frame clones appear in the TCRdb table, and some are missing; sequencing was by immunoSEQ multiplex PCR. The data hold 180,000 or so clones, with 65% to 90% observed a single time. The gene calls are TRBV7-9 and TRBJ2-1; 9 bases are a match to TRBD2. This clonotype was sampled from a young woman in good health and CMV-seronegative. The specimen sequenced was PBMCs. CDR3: CASSWTSVLRGEQFF. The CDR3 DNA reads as TGTGCCAGCAGCTGGACTAGCGTCCTGAGGGGTGAGCAGTTCTTC.